The 15 T cell receptor beta chains below come from one sample, sequenced in a study of kidney transplant recipient with SARS-CoV-2 infection. TCRdb used MiXCR to reprocess the reads, holding one entry per CDR3 protein. The sample gives fewer than 250,000 distinct CDR3 sequences, less than 35% of which show up once; under 7.5% is in the top ten. The sample was a blood sample, taken at baseline and on approximately day 120 from a kidney transplant recipient. These receptors all come from a young adult male patient who had COVID-19 and was a kidney transplant recipient. Some T cells may be the graft donor's.

As to this clonotype: A much larger clone is a single base away; this may be a read error. This chain uses TRBV7-9 with TRBJ2-2; possibly TRBD2 for D (5 bases). Per germline, CDR1 SEHNR and CDR2 FQNEAQ (reference sequence). The CDR3 runs to 13 residues. In DNA, the CDR3 is TGTGCCAGCAGCTTAGTATCAACCGGGGAGCCGTTTTTT. Translated, it gives CASSLVSTGEPFF.

The rearrangement uses TRBV27 and TRBJ2-7, with a weak D call TRBD1 (6 bases). V shed 0 bases and J shed 2 bases, with 8 bases lying between them. CDR1 is MNHEY and CDR2 is SMNVEV in the germline V gene (reference sequence). The CDR3 has 14 residues. CDR3 in amino acids: CASSLSGTPYEQYF. DNA of the CDR3: TGTGCCAGCAGTTTATCCGGGACACCCTACGAGCAGTACTTC.

As to this clonotype: This may arise from a read error, as a much more abundant clone is one base away. The chain uses TRBV7-9 and TRBJ2-1, with TRBD2 matching 14 bases. The CDR3 runs to 18 residues. Germline CDR1 is SEHNR and CDR2 is FQNEAQ (reference sequence). The CDR3 is CAGSLETGTSGSNNEQFF. In nucleotides, the CDR3 is TGTGCCGGCAGCTTAGAAACCGGGACTAGCGGGAGTAACAATGAGCAGTTCTTC.

This clonotype was found a few times. J is TRBJ2-1 and V is TRBV19, with a tentative D call TRBD2 (6 bases). The CDR3 covers 12 residues. V lost 5 bases and J 8 bases, leaving 10 bases between the germline ends. Germline V lookup: CDR1 LNHDA, CDR2 SQIVND (reference sequence). Written as DNA, the CDR3 is TGTGCCAGTAGTGGGCGGGACTATGAGCAGTTCTTC. Amino acids: CASSGRDYEQFF.

This clonotype was seen once. It is unclear where the CDR3 begins or ends on the DNA, so no DNA is shown, and the CDR3 is as TCRdb lists it. V and J are TRBV12-3 or TRBV12-4 and TRBJ1-2; the D call TRBD1 from the table was never checked on the DNA. The CDR3 length equals 16 residues, ends included. The CDR3 is CASSSFLAQGPYGYTF.

This clonotype occurred many times. This chain uses TRBV19 with TRBJ2-7; 8 nucleotides agree with TRBD1. V was clipped by 5 bases and J by 5 bases; unmatched bases: 2. The CDR3 length is 12 residues. Per germline, CDR1 LNHDA and CDR2 SQIVND (reference sequence). CDR3 sequence reads: CASSDRGDEQYF. In DNA, the CDR3 is TGTGCCAGTAGTGACAGGGGCGACGAGCAGTACTTC.

At least ten counts were recorded for this clonotype. The chain employs TRBV20-1 and TRBJ2-5; D possibly corresponds to TRBD1 (6 bases). Germline V gives CDR1 DFQATT, CDR2 SNEGSKA (reference sequence). V was clipped by 1 base and J by 2 bases, with 17 bases between them. This CDR3 contains 16 residues. CDR3 residues: CSARGDRTARQETQYF. As DNA, the CDR3 is TGCAGTGCTAGAGGCGATAGGACAGCTCGACAAGAGACCCAGTACTTC.

This clonotype was observed a handful of times. The V gene is TRBV11-2, the J gene TRBJ2-1; 7 bases match TRBD2. J gave up 5 bases and V 1 base, and 8 bases lay outside the gene matches. Germline V gene lookup returns CDR1 SGHAT and CDR2 FQNNGV. There are 16 residues in the CDR3. CDR3 bases: TGTGCCAGCAGCTTAGGGGTGACTAGCTCAAACAATGAGCAGTTCTTC. It is translated as CASSLGVTSSNNEQFF. The whole variable domain, remainder taken from reference TRBV11-2 and TRBJ2-1, is EAGVAQSPRYKIIEKRQSVAFWCNPISGHATLYWYQQILGQGPKLLIQFQNNGVVDDSQLPKDRFSAERLKGVDSTLKIQPAKLEDSAVYLCASSLGVTSSNNEQFFGPGTRLTVL.

This clonotype was found many times. This chain links TRBV6-9 with TRBJ1-2; D is unresolved. This CDR3 has 17 amino acids. V was trimmed by 5 bases and J by 4 bases, leaving 23 bases between them. Germline V lookup: CDR1 MNHGY, CDR2 SVAAGI. As DNA, the CDR3 is TGTGCCAGCAGTGAGGTGAGGCCTTACGGAAAGACCTATGGCTACACCTTC. Translation: CASSEVRPYGKTYGYTF.

This clonotype occurred many times. The V gene is TRBV21-1, the J gene TRBJ1-1; the D segment call TRBD1 is taken from the table without a DNA check. TRBV21-1 is assigned pseudogene status. The CDR3 loop spans 15 amino acids. The chain's CDR3 is CASSKGGTLNTEAFF. The CDR3 DNA reads TGTGCCAGCAGCAAAGGAGGGACACTTAACACTGAAGCTTTCTTT.

To note about this clonotype: A much larger clone lies a single base off, so this may be a read error. V and J are TRBV7-9 and TRBJ2-6; 9 positions agree with TRBD2. The CDR3 is 18 residues long. Germline assignment: CDR1 SEHNR and CDR2 FQNEAQ (reference sequence). In nucleotides, the CDR3 is TGTGCCAGCAGCAGAGGAGCGGGAGGAAACTCTGGGGCCAACGTCCTGGCTTTC. Amino acid sequence: CASSRGAGGNSGANVLAF.

This clonotype has a count of ten or more. The V gene is TRBV11-3, the J gene TRBJ1-2; D gene unclear. The V and J ends lost 5 bases and 4 bases respectively, with 23 bases between them. Germline V CDR1 and CDR2: SGHNT, YENEEA. This CDR3 is built from 17 residues. CDR3 amino acids: CASSITLDLGKTYGYTF. The CDR3 DNA is TGTGCCAGCAGCATTACGCTCGATCTCGGAAAGACCTATGGCTACACCTTC.

With regard to this clonotype: Just one base apart from a much larger clone, this may be a read error. V is TRBV11-2 and J is TRBJ2-1; possibly TRBD1 or TRBD2 for D (6 bases each). The V end was cut by 1 base, the J end by 4 bases, with 11 bases between. The CDR3 extends over 15 amino acids. Germline CDR1 reads SGHAT; CDR2 reads FQNNGV. The CDR3 DNA sequence: TGTGCCAGCAGCTTAGTGCTAGGGGGGTACAATGAGCAGTTCTTC. Translation: CASSLVLGGYNEQFF.

This clonotype was counted at least ten times. The V and J genes are TRBV6-1 and TRBJ2-5; D gene unclear. V shed 3 bases and J shed 2 bases, with 7 bases lying between them. The germline V gene encodes CDR1 MNHNS and CDR2 SASEGT. The length of the CDR3 is 13 residues. The CDR3 protein is CASSEGLQETQYF. CDR3 in DNA: TGTGCCAGCAGTGAGGGATTACAAGAGACCCAGTACTTC.

Concerning this clonotype itself: Just one base apart from a much larger clone, this may be a read error. The chain carries TRBV6-4 and TRBJ1-1; D is undetermined. CDR1 is MRHNA and CDR2 is SNTAGT in the germline V gene. CDR3 length: 13 amino acids. CDR3 sequence: CANSEKGGTEAFF. For the CDR3, the DNA is TGTGCCAACAGTGAAAAGGGAGGGACTGAAGCTTTCTTT.